A single sample gave rise to the 18 T cell receptor beta chains below, sequenced in a study of PD-1 blockade in classical Hodgkin lymphoma. Time point defined: cycle 4 day 1 (C4D1), after less than 7 weeks of nivolumab. Patients all relapsed after autologous stem cell transplantation, and there was variation in brentuximab vedotin exposure. Out of thawed PBMCs, magnetic negative selection purified CD4+ T cells. The assay was immunoSEQ multiplex PCR, and TCRdb's table has in-frame clones only and misses some. The repertoire holds over 10,000 clones, with 88% as singletons. The sample was CD4+ T cells from blood, taken before the fourth cycle of nivolumab. The source is a human donor with classical Hodgkin lymphoma.

This clone was observed a few times. The chain couples TRBV2 to TRBJ2-1; 9 bases map to TRBD2. Germline CDR1 SNHLY, CDR2 FYNNEI. The V and J ends lost 5 bases and 2 bases, in that order; junction bases with no gene match: 10. The CDR3 has 17 amino acids. The CDR3 region is CASSSGSGRVTYNEQFF. The CDR3 DNA reads TGTGCCAGCAGTAGCGGTAGCGGGAGAGTAACCTACAATGAGCAGTTCTTC.

This clone was picked up a small number of times. The chain employs TRBV28 and TRBJ1-1; 7 nucleotides line up with TRBD1. Unmatched junction bases numbered 14, after V lost 9 bases and J lost 4 bases. CDR1 MDHEN and CDR2 SYDVKM come from the germline V gene. The CDR3 runs to 15 residues. CDR3 protein: CASRLEGARGTEAFF. CDR3 sequence (DNA): TGTGCCAGTAGACTCGAGGGGGCGCGAGGCACTGAAGCTTTCTTT. The full variable domain, rest sourced from reference TRBV28 and TRBJ1-1, is DVKVTQSSRYLVKRTGEKVFLECVQDMDHENMFWYRQDPGLGLRLIYFSYDVKMKEKGDIPEGYSVSREKKERFSLILESASTNQTSMYLCASRLEGARGTEAFFGQGTRLTVV.

This chain connects TRBV28 to TRBJ2-7, with 9 bases fitting TRBD1. V trimming: 2 bases; J trimming: 2 bases; junction bases outside the gene matches: 7. The germline V gene encodes CDR1 MDHEN and CDR2 SYDVKM. The CDR3 totals 16 residues. CDR3 residues: CASSLPPGTGTYEQYF. The CDR3 DNA sequence: TGTGCCAGCAGTTTACCCCCCGGGACAGGGACCTACGAGCAGTACTTC.

This chain links TRBV7-2 with TRBJ2-4, with D maybe TRBD2 (5 bases). Trimming shortened V by 5 bases and J by 4 bases, and 9 bases separated the two germline ends. Germline V gene sequence: CDR1 SGHTA, CDR2 FQGNSA. CDR3 size: 13 residues. Written as DNA, the CDR3 is TGTGCCAGCAGCAGAGGGCAGAAAAACATTCAGTACTTC. Protein sequence: CASSRGQKNIQYF.

The chain carries TRBV7-2 and TRBJ2-4; D perhaps matches TRBD1 (6 bases). The CDR3 totals 17 residues. Germline CDR1 SGHTA, CDR2 FQGNSA. Trimming left V 5 bases short and J 0 bases short, with 17 bases between. CDR3 in DNA: TGTGCCAGCAGCAGCGGCCCCGGACAGCTAGCCAAAAACATTCAGTACTTC. It codes for CASSSGPGQLAKNIQYF.

This clone was observed a single time. The chain couples TRBV2 to TRBJ2-5; D gene ambiguous. The CDR3 is 18 amino acids. CDR1 is SNHLY, CDR2 FYNNEI, per germline. V was trimmed by 3 bases and J by 0 bases, leaving 20 bases between them. The CDR3 DNA follows: TGTGCCAGCAGTGACCCACCCCGAGGCAGGCTGAACCAAGAGACCCAGTACTTC. This gives the protein CASSDPPRGRLNQETQYF.

The J gene is TRBJ2-5, the V gene TRBV7-9, with 8 nucleotides matching TRBD1. The CDR3 totals 15 residues. J lost 5 bases, V lost 5 bases, and 10 bases had no gene match. Germline CDR1 is SEHNR and CDR2 is FQNEAQ (reference sequence). Here the CDR3 DNA reads TGTGCCAGCAGCAACAGACAGGGGTTTTCGGAGACCCAGTACTTC. It yields the protein CASSNRQGFSETQYF.

The chain recombines TRBV28 with TRBJ1-4; no definite D call. Looked up from germline, CDR1 is MDHEN and CDR2 is SYDVKM. V shed 0 bases and J shed 3 bases, with 8 bases lying between them. The CDR3 loop spans 15 amino acids. The CDR3 reads CASSLWSAANEKLFF. CDR3 DNA: TGTGCCAGCAGTTTATGGTCAGCCGCTAATGAAAAACTGTTTTTT.

This clone was counted only a few times. This chain joins TRBV11-2 and TRBJ2-2; the D gene is possibly TRBD2 (6 bases). This CDR3 spans 14 amino acids. Trimming took off 2 bases at V and 6 bases at J, with 10 bases between the two ends. Germline V gives CDR1 SGHAT, CDR2 FQNNGV. CDR3 amino acids: CASSLNPGAGELFF. DNA of the CDR3: TGTGCCAGCAGCTTAAATCCGGGGGCCGGGGAGCTGTTTTTT.

This clone was seen just once. V usage is TRBV18 and J usage is TRBJ1-5; the match to TRBD1 covers 9 bases. The V gene end was trimmed by 4 bases and the J gene end by 5 bases; junction bases not matched to a gene: 3. Germline CDR1 and CDR2: KGHSH and LQKENI. The CDR3 spans 14 residues. Here the CDR3 reads CASSRDRADQPQHF. The DNA of the CDR3 is TGTGCCAGCTCACGGGACAGGGCGGATCAGCCCCAGCATTTT. The complete variable domain, with remaining parts taken from reference TRBV18 and TRBJ1-5, reads NAGVMQNPRHLVRRRGQEARLRCSPMKGHSHVYWYRQLPEEGLKFMVYLQKENIIDESGMPKERFSAEFPKEGPSILRIQQVVRGDSAAYFCASSRDRADQPQHFGDGTRLSIL.

V usage is TRBV5-4 and J usage is TRBJ2-7; D perhaps matches TRBD1 (6 bases). The CDR3 runs to 14 residues. The V end was cut by 0 bases, the J end by 3 bases, with 10 bases between. Per the germline V gene, CDR1 is SGHNT and CDR2 is YYREEE (reference sequence). The CDR3 DNA sequence: TGTGCCAGCAGCTTGGAACAGGGACGCTACGAGCAGTACTTC. Amino acid sequence: CASSLEQGRYEQYF.

The CDR3 here is CASSLTGLSTDTQYF. CDR3 in DNA: TGTGCCAGCAGTTTGACGGGACTTAGCACAGATACGCAGTATTTT. J is TRBJ2-3 and V is TRBV27; D might be TRBD2 (6 bases). Germline V CDR1 and CDR2: MNHEY, SMNVEV (reference sequence). V was cut by 3 bases and J by 0 bases, with 10 bases left in between. The CDR3 sequence is 15 residues long.

This clone was picked up a small number of times. The gene calls are TRBV5-1 and TRBJ1-1; 10 nucleotides line up with TRBD1. The V gene end was trimmed by 4 bases and the J gene end by 3 bases; junction bases not matched to a gene: 3. From germline, CDR1 is SGHRS and CDR2 YFSETQ. The CDR3 runs to 14 residues. CDR3 sequence (DNA): TGCGCCAGCAGCATGGGACAGGGGCACACTGAAGCTTTCTTT. Its translation is CASSMGQGHTEAFF.

The rearrangement uses TRBV10-2 and TRBJ1-5; D ambiguous. Germline CDR1 is WSHSY and CDR2 is SAAADI. The CDR3 sequence is 13 residues long. V lost 0 bases to trimming and J lost 5 bases, with 5 bases between them. CDR3 DNA: TGCGCCAGCAGTGAGTCCATCTATCAGCCCCAGCATTTT. Translation: CASSESIYQPQHF.

This chain links TRBV6-5 with TRBJ2-5, with 7 bases identical to TRBD1. The CDR3 consists of 16 residues. V lost 4 bases, J lost 2 bases, and 10 bases stayed unmatched. Germline CDR1 reads MNHEY; CDR2 reads SVGAGI. CDR3 nucleotide sequence: TGTGCCAGCAGTTTGACAGGGTCGCTTTTGCAAGAGACCCAGTACTTC. It is translated as CASSLTGSLLQETQYF.

The V and J genes are TRBV18 and TRBJ1-2; D gene ambiguous. CDR1 is KGHSH, CDR2 LQKENI, per germline. CDR3 length equals 13 residues. Trimming removed 2 bases from V and 3 bases from J, with 7 bases in between. The CDR3 DNA follows: TGTGCCAGCTCACCAGAGAGGGACTATGGCTACACCTTC. The encoded protein is CASSPERDYGYTF.

The V gene is TRBV5-1, the J gene TRBJ2-7, with D perhaps matching TRBD1 (6 bases). V was clipped by 4 bases and J by 5 bases, with 13 bases between them. Germline V gene lookup returns CDR1 SGHRS and CDR2 YFSETQ. The CDR3 covers 13 residues. CDR3 amino acids: CASSQQGTNEQYF. The CDR3 DNA follows: TGCGCCAGCAGCCAACAGGGTACCAACGAGCAGTACTTC.

This clone has a single count. The chain combines TRBV4-3 with TRBJ2-7; D is unresolved. CDR3 length: 14 amino acids. V was cut by 4 bases and J by 3 bases, with 13 bases left in between. Germline V CDR1 and CDR2: LGHNA, YSLEER. As DNA, the CDR3 is TGCGCCAGCAGCCCGGGTTCTTGGGTCTACGAGCAGTACTTC. Translating gives CASSPGSWVYEQYF.